The 5 T cell receptor beta chains below were found in one sample sequenced in a study of cytomegalovirus exposure and HLA in healthy donors (dated by TCRdb to about 2017). Library preparation used the immunoSEQ multiplex PCR assay. A mixture of 60 forward primers for TCR Vbeta segments and 13 reverse primers for TCR Jbeta segments was used in the multiplex PCR. This immuneACCESS table, as held by TCRdb, lists in-frame sequences with V and J called but not all clones. Of the missing ones, under half trace to an unresolved V gene in checked studies; the others have no known cause. The record for this sample contains 100,000 to 150,000 clones. The ten most abundant clones make up 3.6% of the sample. Sequences were obtained from PBMCs. Receptor source: a man in his late teens or twenties in good health and CMV-seronegative.

V is TRBV18 and J is TRBJ1-5; the D is unclear. Trimming took off 3 bases at V and 7 bases at J, with 10 bases between the two ends. Looked up from germline, CDR1 is KGHSH and CDR2 is LQKENI. The CDR3 runs 13 residues. The DNA for the CDR3 is TGTGCCAGCTCACCTGCGGATGGCCAGCCCCAGCATTTT. It yields the protein CASSPADGQPQHF.

V and J are TRBV28 and TRBJ2-5; D is unclear. V was shortened by 10 bases and J by 5 bases, with 20 bases between the two germline ends. Germline CDR1 reads MDHEN; CDR2 reads SYDVKM. The CDR3 loop spans 14 amino acids. CDR3 protein: CATALRGALETQYF. The CDR3 bases are TGTGCCACCGCTCTTAGAGGTGCTTTGGAGACCCAGTACTTC. Supplemented by reference TRBV28 and TRBJ2-5, the full variable domain reads DVKVTQSSRYLVKRTGEKVFLECVQDMDHENMFWYRQDPGLGLRLIYFSYDVKMKEKGDIPEGYSVSREKKERFSLILESASTNQTSMYLCATALRGALETQYFGPGTRLLVL.

The chain is built from TRBV2 and TRBJ2-5, with 14 bases identical to TRBD2. Per the germline V gene, CDR1 is SNHLY and CDR2 is FYNNEI. The CDR3 is made up of 16 amino acids. The trim removed 7 bases at V and 1 base at J, leaving 5 bases unmatched. In DNA form, the CDR3 reads TGTGCCAGCATACGAGGACTAGCGGGGGGCCAAGAGACCCAGTACTTC. Protein sequence: CASIRGLAGGQETQYF.

The chain recombines TRBV7-9 with TRBJ1-6; no definite D call. The CDR3 sequence is 14 residues long. Trimming took 1 base from V and 1 from J, leaving 2 bases between them. Germline V gene lookup returns CDR1 SEHNR and CDR2 FQNEAQ (reference sequence). The DNA for the CDR3 is TGTGCCAGCAGCTTAGTATCCTATAATTCACCCCTCCACTTT. It specifies CASSLVSYNSPLHF.

J is TRBJ1-2 and V is TRBV6-5; a weak D match, TRBD1 (5 bases). From germline, CDR1 is MNHEY and CDR2 SVGAGI. Trimming shortened V by 6 bases and J by 8 bases, and 16 bases separated the two germline ends. This CDR3 contains 13 residues. The CDR3 here is CASSIGALRGYTF. CDR3 bases: TGTGCCAGCAGCATAGGGGCCCTCCGCGGCTACACCTTC.